The source of this TCR beta chain is a study of cytomegalovirus exposure and HLA in healthy donors. Vbeta (60) and Jbeta (13) primers were used in the PCR. This table comes from immunoSEQ multiplex PCR, and its TCRdb copy is limited to in-frame clones, with some not included. Of roughly 180,000 clones listed, around 80% are singletons. With V trimmed by 0 bases and J by 0 bases, 4 bases remained unmatched. Germline CDR1 reads SGHDT; CDR2 reads YYEEEE. This CDR3 contains 17 residues. The chain employs TRBV5-6 and TRBJ2-2; 8 bases are shared with TRBD1. This clonotype originated in a woman aged 25 to 39 in good health and CMV-seronegative. The sequenced material came from PBMCs. The CDR3 reads CASSLEGDRSNTGELFF. The CDR3 DNA reads as TGTGCCAGCAGCTTGGAAGGGGACAGGTCGAACACCGGGGAGCTGTTTTTT.